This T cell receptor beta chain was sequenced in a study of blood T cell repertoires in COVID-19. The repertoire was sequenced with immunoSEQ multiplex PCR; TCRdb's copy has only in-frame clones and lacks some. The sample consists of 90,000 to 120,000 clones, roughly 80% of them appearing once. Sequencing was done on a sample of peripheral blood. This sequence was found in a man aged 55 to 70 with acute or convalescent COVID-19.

DNA for the CDR3: TGTGCCAGCAGCGCCGACAGGGATGAGCAGTTCTTC. Amino acid sequence: CASSADRDEQFF. J is TRBJ2-1 and V is TRBV9; TRBD1 agrees at 7 bases. Per germline, CDR1 SGDLS and CDR2 YYNGEE. The V and J ends lost 3 bases and 8 bases, in that order; junction bases with no gene match: 2. This CDR3 is 12 amino acids long.